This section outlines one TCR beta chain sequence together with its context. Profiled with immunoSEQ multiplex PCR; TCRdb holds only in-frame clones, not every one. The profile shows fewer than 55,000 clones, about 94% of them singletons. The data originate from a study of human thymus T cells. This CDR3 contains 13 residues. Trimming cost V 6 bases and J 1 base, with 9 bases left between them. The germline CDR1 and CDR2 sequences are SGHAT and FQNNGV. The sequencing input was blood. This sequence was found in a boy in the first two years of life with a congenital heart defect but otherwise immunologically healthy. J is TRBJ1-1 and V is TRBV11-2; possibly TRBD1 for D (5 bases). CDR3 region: CASSVGGNTEAFF. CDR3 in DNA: TGTGCCAGCAGTGTGGGGGGGAACACTGAAGCTTTCTTT.